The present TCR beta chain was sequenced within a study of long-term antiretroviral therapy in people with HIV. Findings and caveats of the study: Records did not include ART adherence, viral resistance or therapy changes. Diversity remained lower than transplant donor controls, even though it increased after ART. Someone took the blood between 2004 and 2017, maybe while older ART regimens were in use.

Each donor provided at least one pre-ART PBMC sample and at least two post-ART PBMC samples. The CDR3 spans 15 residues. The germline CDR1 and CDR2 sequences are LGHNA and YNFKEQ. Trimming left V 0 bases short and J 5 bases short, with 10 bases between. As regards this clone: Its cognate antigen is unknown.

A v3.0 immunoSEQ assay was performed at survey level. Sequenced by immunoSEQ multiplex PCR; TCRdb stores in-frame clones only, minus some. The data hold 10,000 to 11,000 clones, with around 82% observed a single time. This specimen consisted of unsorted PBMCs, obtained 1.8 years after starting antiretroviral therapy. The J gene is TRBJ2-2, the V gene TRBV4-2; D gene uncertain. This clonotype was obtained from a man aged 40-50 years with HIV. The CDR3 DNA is TGTGCCAGCAGCCAAGATTCTGGGGTAACCGGGGAGCTGTTTTTT. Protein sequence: CASSQDSGVTGELFF.